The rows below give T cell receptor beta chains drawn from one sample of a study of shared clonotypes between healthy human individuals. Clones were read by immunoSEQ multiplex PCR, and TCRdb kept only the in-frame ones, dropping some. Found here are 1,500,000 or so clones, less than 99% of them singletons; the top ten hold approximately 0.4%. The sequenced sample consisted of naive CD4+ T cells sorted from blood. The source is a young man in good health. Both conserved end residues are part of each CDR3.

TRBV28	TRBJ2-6	CASSFLASGANVLTF
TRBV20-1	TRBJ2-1	CSVKRGDEQFF
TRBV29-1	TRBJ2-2	CSVALTLGPTGELFF
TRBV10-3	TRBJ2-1	CAISDTGGEQFF
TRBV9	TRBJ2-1	CASSVLHYPAPYNEQFF
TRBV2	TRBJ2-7	CASSERSGVSYEQYF
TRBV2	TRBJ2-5	CASSETRPGTAGTQYF
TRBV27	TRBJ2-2	CASSGTPNTGELFF
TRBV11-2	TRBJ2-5	CASSLELTGTAKSQYF
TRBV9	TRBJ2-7	CASSVGSRGHTGSYEQYF
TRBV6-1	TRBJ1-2	CASTIQDNYGYTF
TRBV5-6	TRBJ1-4	CASSYPDGQGGGKLFF
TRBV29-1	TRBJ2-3	CSVRKQPASTDTQYF